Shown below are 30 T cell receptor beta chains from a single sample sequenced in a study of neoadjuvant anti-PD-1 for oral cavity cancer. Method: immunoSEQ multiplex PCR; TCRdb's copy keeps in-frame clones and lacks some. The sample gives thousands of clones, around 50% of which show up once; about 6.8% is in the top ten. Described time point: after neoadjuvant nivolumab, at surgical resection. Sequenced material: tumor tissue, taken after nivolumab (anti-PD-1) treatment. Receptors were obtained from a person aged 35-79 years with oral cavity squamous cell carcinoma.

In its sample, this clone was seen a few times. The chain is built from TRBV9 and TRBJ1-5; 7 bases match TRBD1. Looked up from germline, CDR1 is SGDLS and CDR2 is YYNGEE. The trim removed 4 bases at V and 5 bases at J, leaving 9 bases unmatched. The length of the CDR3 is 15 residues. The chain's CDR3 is CASSPGGVTDQPQHF. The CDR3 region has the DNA TGTGCCAGCAGCCCAGGGGGAGTGACCGATCAGCCCCAGCATTTT. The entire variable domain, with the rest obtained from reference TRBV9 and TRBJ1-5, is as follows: DSGVTQTPKHLITATGQRVTLRCSPRSGDLSVYWYQQSLDQGLQFLIQYYNGEERAKGNILERFSAQQFPDLHSELNLSSLELGDSALYFCASSPGGVTDQPQHFGDGTRLSIL.

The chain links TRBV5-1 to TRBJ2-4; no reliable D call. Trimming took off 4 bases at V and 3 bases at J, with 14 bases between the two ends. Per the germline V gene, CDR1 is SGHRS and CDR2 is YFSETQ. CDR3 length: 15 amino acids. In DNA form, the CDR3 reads TGCGCCAGCAGCGCCCTTGGGGTGGGCAAAAACATTCAGTACTTC. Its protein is CASSALGVGKNIQYF.

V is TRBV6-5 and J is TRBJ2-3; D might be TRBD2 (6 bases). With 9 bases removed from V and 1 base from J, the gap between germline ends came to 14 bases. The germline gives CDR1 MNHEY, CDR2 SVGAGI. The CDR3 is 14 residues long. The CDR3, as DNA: TGTGCCAGTGGGGAGGAGCGGGGCACAGATACGCAGTATTTT. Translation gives CASGEERGTDTQYF.

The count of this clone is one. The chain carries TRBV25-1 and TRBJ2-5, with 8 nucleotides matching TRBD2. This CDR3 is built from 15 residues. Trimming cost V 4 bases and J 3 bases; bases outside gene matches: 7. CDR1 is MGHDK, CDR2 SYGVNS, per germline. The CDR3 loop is CASSVPGGGEETQYF. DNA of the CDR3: TGTGCCAGCAGTGTTCCGGGAGGGGGGGAAGAGACCCAGTACTTC. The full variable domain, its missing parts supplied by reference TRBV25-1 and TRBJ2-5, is EADIYQTPRYLVIGTGKKITLECSQTMGHDKMYWYQQDPGMELHLIHYSYGVNSTEKGDLSSESTVSRIRTEHFPLTLESARPSHTSQYLCASSVPGGGEETQYFGPGTRLLVL.

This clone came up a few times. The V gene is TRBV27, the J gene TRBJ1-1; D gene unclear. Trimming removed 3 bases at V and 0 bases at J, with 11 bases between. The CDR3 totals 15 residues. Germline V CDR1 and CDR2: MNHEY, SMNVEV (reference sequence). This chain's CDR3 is CASSFNLKMNTEAFF. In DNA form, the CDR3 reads TGTGCCAGCAGTTTCAATCTGAAGATGAACACTGAAGCTTTCTTT.

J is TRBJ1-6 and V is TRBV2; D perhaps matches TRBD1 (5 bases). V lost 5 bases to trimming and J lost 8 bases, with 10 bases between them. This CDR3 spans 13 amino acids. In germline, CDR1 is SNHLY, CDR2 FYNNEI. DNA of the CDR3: TGTGCCAGCAGTTCTGACAGTTATTCACCCCTCCACTTT. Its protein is CASSSDSYSPLHF.

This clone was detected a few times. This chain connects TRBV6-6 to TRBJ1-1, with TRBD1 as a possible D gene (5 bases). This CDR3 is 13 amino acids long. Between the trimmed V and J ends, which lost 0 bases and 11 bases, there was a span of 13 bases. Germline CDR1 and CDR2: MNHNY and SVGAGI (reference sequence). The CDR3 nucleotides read TGTGCCAGCAGTTACTCGGGACGGGAGGCGGCTTTCTTT. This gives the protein CASSYSGREAAFF.

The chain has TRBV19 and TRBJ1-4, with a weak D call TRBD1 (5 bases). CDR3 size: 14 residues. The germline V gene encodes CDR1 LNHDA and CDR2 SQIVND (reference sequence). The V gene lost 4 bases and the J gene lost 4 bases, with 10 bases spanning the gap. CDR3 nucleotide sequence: TGTGCCAGTAGTACACAGGAGAATAATGAAAAACTGTTTTTT. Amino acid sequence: CASSTQENNEKLFF.

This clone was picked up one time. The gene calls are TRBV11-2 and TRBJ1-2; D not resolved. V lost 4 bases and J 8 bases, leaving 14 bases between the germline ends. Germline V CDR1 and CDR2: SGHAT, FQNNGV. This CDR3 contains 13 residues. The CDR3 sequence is CASSYVPLQGYTF. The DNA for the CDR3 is TGTGCCAGCAGCTACGTCCCCCTTCAAGGCTACACCTTC.

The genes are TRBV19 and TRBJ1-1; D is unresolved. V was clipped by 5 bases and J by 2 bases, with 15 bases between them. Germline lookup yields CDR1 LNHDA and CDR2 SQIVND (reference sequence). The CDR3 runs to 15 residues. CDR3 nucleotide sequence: TGTGCCAGTAGTGAGCCAGTGGACGTTAACACTGAAGCTTTCTTT. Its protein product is CASSEPVDVNTEAFF.

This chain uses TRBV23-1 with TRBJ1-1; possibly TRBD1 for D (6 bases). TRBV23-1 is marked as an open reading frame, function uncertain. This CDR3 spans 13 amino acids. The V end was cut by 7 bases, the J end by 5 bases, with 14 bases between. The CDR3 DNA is TGCGCCAGCATCTCTAAAGGGGGGACTGAAGCTTTCTTT. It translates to CASISKGGTEAFF.

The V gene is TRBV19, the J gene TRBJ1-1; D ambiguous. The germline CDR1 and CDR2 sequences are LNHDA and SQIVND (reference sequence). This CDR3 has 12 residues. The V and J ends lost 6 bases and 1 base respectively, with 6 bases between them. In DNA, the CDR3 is TGTGCCAGTAGCCGACAGAACACTGAAGCTTTCTTT. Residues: CASSRQNTEAFF.

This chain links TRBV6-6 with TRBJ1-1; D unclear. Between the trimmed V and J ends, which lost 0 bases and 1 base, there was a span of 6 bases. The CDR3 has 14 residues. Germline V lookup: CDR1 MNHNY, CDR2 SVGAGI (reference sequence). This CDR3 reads CASSYSAGNTEAFF. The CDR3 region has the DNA TGTGCCAGCAGTTACTCGGCGGGGAACACTGAAGCTTTCTTT.

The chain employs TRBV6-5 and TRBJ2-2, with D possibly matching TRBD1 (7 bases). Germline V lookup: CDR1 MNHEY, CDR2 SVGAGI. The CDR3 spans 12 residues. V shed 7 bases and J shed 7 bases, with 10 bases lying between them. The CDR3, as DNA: TGTGCCAGCACCCAGGGGGGCGGGGAGCTGTTTTTT. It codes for CASTQGGGELFF.

CDR3 in DNA: TGTGCCAGTAGTATTAGGGACAGGCCCCAAGAGACCCAGTACTTC. It yields the protein CASSIRDRPQETQYF. The chain employs TRBV19 and TRBJ2-5, with TRBD1 identical over 8 bases. The V and J ends lost 3 bases and 1 base, in that order; junction bases with no gene match: 4. Germline CDR1 LNHDA, CDR2 SQIVND (reference sequence). This CDR3 has 15 residues.

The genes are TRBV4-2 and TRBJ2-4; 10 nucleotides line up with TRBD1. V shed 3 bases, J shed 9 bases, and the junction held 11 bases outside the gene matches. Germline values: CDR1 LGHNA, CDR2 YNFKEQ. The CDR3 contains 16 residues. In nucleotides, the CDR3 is TGTGCCAGCAGCCAGGCCCGGACAGGGGGGTTCGGCATTCAGTACTTC. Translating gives CASSQARTGGFGIQYF.

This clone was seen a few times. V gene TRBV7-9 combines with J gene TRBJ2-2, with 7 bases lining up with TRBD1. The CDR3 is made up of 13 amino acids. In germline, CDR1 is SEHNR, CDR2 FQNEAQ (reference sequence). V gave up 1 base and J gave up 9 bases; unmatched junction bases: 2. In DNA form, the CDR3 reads TGTGCCAGCAGCTTAGAGGGGGCCCGGGAGCTGTTTTTT. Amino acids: CASSLEGARELFF.

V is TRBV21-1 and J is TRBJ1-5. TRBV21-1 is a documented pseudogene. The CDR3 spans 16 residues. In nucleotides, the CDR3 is TGTGCCAGCAGCAAATTTGAGGAGGAGGGGAATCAGCCCCAGCATTTT. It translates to CASSKFEEEGNQPQHF.

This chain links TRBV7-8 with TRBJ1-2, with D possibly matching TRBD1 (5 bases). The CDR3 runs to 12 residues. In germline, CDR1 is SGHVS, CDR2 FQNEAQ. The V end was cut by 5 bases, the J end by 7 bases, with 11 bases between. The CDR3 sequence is CASSPGTVGYTF. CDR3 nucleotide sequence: TGTGCCAGCAGCCCTGGGACGGTTGGCTACACCTTC.

The CDR3 reads CASRRPLVDNEQFF. The CDR3 bases are TGTGCCAGCAGGCGTCCCTTGGTAGACAATGAGCAGTTCTTC. The chain combines TRBV6-5 with TRBJ2-1, with D unclear. CDR1 is MNHEY and CDR2 is SVGAGI in the germline V gene. The CDR3 is made up of 14 amino acids. V was shortened by 6 bases and J by 5 bases, with 14 bases between the two germline ends.

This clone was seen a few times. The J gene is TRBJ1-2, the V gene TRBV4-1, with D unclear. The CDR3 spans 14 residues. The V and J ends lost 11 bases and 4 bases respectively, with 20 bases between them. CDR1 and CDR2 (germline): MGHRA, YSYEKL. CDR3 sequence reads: CAVSRHGISYGYTF. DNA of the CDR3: TGCGCCGTCTCACGCCATGGAATTTCCTATGGCTACACCTTC.

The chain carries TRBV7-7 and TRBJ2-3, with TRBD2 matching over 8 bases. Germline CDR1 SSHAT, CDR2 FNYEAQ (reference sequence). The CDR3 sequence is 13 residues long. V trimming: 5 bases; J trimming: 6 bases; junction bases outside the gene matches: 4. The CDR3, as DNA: TGTGCCAGCAGCACGGGAGGGTCGGATACGCAGTATTTT. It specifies CASSTGGSDTQYF.

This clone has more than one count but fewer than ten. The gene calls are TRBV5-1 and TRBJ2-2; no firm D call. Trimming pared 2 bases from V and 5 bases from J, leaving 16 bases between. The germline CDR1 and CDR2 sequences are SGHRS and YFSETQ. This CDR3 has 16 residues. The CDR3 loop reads CASSFSDIRRTGELFF. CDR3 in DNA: TGCGCCAGCAGCTTTAGTGACATTCGGCGAACCGGGGAGCTGTTTTTT.

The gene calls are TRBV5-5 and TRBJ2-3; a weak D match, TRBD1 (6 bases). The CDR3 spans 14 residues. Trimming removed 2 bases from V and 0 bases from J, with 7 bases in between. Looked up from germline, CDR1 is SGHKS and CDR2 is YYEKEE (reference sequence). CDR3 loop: CASSLTGSTDTQYF. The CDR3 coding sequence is TGTGCCAGCAGCTTAACAGGGAGCACAGATACGCAGTATTTT.

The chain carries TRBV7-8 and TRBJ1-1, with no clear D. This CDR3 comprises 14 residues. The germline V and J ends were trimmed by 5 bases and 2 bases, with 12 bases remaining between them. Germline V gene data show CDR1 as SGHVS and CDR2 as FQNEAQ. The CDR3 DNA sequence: TGTGCCAGCAGCGTAATCCAGAGCAACACTGAAGCTTTCTTT. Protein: CASSVIQSNTEAFF.

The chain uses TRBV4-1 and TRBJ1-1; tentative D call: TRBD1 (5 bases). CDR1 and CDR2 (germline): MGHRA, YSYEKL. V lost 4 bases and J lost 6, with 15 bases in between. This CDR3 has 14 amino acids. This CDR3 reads CASSREQGAAEAFF. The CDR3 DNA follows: TGCGCCAGCAGCCGCGAGCAGGGAGCGGCTGAAGCTTTCTTT.

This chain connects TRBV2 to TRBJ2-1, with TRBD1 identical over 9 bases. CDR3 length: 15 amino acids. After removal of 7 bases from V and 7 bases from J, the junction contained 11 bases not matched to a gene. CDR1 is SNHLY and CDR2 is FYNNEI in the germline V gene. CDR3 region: CASKFVPGQGNEQFF. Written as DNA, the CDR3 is TGTGCCAGCAAATTCGTCCCGGGACAGGGTAATGAGCAGTTCTTC.

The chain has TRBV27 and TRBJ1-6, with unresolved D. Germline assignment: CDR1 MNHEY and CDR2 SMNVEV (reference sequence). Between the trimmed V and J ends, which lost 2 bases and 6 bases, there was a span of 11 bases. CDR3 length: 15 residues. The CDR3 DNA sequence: TGTGCCAGCAGTTTAATATCCGGGGTTAATTCACCCCTCCACTTT. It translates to CASSLISGVNSPLHF.

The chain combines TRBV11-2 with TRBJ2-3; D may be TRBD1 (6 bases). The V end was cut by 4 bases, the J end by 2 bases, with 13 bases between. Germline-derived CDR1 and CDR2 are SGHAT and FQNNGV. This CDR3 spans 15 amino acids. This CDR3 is CASSSGQTHTDTQYF. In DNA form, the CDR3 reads TGTGCCAGCAGCTCCGGACAGACCCACACAGATACGCAGTATTTT.

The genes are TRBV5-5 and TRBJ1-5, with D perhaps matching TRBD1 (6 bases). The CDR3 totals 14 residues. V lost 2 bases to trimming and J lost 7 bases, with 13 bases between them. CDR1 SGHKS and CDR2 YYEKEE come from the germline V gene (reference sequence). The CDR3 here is CASSFSSQGQPQHF. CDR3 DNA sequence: TGTGCCAGCAGCTTCTCCAGCCAGGGGCAGCCCCAGCATTTT.